This TCR beta chain is drawn from a study of OX40 agonist ivuxolimab in advanced cancers. Assay used: immunoSEQ multiplex PCR; TCRdb lists only in-frame clones, some missing. Of some 100,000 clones listed, roughly 90% are singletons. Findings and limits, study-wide: Among some nonresponders, normalized T-cell clonal expansion was also low.

The CDR3 extends over 13 amino acids. Germline assignment: CDR1 MNHEY and CDR2 SMNVEV (reference sequence). Comment on this clone: The antigen remains undetermined. Germline and junction disagree at one end, which may indicate a read error.

This clonotype was sampled from an adult with an advanced solid tumor such as melanoma, head and neck, liver or kidney cancer. The chain uses TRBV27 and TRBJ2-2; D is possibly TRBD1 (6 bases). The sample here was CD4+ or CD8+ T cells sorted from blood, taken in a trial of the OX40 agonist ivuxolimab. The CDR3 spells CARRPQGAGELFF. The CDR3 DNA is TGTGCCCGCAGACCACAGGGTGCCGGGGAGCTGTTTTTT.